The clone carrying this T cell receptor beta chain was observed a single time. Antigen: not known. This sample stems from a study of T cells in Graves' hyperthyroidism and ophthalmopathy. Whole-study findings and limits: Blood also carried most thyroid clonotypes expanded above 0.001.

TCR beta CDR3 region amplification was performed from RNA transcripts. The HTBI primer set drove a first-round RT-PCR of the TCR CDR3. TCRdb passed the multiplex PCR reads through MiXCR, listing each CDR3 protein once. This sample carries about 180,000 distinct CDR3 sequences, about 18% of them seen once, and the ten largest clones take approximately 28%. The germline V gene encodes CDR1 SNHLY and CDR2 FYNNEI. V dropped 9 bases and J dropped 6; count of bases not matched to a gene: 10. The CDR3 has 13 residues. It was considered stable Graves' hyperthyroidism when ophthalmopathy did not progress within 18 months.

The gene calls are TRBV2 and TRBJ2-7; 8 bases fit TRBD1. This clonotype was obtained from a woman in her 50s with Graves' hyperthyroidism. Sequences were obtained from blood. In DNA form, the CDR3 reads TGTGCCAGGGCGCTCGGACAGGGAGGCGAGCAGTACTTC. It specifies CARALGQGGEQYF.